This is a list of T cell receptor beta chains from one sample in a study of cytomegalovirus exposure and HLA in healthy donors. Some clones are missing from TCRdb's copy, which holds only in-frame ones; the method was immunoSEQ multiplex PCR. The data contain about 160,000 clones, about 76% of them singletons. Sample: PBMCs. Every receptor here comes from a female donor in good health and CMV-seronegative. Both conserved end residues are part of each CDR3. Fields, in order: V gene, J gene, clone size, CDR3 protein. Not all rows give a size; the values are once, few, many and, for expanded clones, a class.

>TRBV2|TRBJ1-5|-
CASNWAGPNQPQHF
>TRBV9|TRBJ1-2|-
CASSGYRGRLYYGYTF
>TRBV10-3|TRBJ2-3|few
CAISATSGGAHTDTQYF
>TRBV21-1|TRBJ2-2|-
CASSKSSSGEGELFF
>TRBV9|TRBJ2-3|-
CASSVAGPGTGRGTQYF
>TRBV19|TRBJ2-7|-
CASKERDWSEQYF
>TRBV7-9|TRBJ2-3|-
CASSPRVWEADTQYF
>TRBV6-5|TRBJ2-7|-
CASSRLADSYEQYF
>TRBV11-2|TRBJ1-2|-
CASSLDRSLRGYTF
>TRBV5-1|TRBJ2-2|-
CASSLTGSGELFF
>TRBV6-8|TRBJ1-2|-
CASSKNGQGISGYTF
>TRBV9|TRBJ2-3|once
CASSVVASSPRVDTQYF
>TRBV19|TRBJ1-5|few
CASSGFGQGGQPQHF
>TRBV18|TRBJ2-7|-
CASTLPGGSEQYF
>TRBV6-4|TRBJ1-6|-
CASSDRTGNNSPLHF
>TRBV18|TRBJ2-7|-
CASSPNRFNEQYF
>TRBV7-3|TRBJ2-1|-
CASSFPGTSGSVNNEQFF
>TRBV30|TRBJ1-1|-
CAWTFRQGLLPNTEAFF
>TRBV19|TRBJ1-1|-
CASSNLQGAGSTEAFF
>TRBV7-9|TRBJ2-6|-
CASSLRDIRSGANVLTF
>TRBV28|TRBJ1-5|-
CASRSTGGNQPQHF
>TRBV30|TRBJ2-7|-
CAWRRLAGGEYVSYEQYF
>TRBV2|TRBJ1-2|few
CATEGPGGVGYTF
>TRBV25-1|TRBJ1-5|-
CASSELGAEAQHF
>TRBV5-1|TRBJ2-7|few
CASSFYKIGSEQYF
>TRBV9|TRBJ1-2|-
CASSVGTGMGYGYTF
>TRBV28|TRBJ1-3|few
CASSVLGTGEPLGNTIYF
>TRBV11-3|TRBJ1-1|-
CASSSGNTEAFF
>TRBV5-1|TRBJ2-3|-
CASSFSGRITDTQYF
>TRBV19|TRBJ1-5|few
CAKAVGQRYSNQPQHF
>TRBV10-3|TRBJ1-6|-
CAIAPEGTALSPLHF
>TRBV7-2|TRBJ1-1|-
CASSLGGRSGAEAFF
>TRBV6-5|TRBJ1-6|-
CASSYTDSNSPLHF
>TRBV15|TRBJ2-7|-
CATQRLDSPYEQYF
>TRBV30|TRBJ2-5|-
CAWSGDRGPFQETQYF
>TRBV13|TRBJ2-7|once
CASSPGLAHEYEQYF
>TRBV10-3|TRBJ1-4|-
CAISPGTGNEKLFF
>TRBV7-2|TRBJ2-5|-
CASSLTAGETQYF
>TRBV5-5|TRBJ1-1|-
CASSSDRGNTEAFF
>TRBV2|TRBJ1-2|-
CASSPGQNYGYTF
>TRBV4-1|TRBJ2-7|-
CASSQDWKTGYEQYF
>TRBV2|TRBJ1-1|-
CASSLGGNTEAFF